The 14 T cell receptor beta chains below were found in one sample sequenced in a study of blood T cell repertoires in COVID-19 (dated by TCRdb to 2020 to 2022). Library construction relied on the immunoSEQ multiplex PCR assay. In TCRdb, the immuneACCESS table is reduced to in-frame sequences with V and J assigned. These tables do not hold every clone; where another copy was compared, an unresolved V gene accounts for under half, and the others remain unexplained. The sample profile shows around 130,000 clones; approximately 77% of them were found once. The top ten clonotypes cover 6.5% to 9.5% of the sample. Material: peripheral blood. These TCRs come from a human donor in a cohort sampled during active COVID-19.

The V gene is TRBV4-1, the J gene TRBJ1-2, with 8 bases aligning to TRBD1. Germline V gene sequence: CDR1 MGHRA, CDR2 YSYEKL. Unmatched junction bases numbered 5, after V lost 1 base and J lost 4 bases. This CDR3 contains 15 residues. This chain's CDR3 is CASSQVTGGSYGYTF. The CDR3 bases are TGCGCCAGCAGCCAAGTAACAGGGGGTAGCTATGGCTACACCTTC.

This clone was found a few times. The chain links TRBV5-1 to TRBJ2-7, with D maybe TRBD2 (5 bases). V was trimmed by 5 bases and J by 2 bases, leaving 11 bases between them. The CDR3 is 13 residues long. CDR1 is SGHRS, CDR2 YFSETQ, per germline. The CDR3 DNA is TGCGCCAGCAGAGTGAACGGGGCCTACGAGCAGTACTTC. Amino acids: CASRVNGAYEQYF.

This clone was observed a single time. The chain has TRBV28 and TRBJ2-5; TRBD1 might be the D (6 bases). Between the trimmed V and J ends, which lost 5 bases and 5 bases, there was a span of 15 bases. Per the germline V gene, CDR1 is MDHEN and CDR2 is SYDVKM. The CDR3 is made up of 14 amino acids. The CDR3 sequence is CASSRFRGGETQYF. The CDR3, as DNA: TGTGCCAGCAGTCGTTTCAGGGGTGGGGAGACCCAGTACTTC.

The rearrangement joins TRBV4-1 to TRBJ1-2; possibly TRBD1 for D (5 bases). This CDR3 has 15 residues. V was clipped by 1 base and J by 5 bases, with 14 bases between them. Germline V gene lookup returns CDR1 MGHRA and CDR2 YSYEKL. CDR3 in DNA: TGCGCCAGCAGCCAAGGGCGGTCTGGGGGGTATGGCTACACCTTC. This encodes CASSQGRSGGYGYTF.

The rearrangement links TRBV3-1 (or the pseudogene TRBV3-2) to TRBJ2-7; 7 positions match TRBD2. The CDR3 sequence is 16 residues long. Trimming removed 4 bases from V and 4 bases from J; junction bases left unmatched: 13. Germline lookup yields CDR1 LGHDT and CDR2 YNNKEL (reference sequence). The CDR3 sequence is CASSRAGAGSLYEQYF. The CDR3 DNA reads TGTGCCAGCAGCCGGGCGGGAGCGGGAAGTCTTTACGAGCAGTACTTC.

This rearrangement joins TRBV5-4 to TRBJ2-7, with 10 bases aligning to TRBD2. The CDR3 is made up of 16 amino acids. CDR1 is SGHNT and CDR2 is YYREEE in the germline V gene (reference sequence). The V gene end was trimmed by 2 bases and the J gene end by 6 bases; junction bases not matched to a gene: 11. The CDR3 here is CASSFRSGRASGEQYF. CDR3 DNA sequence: TGTGCCAGCAGCTTTAGAAGCGGGAGGGCCTCGGGCGAGCAGTACTTC.

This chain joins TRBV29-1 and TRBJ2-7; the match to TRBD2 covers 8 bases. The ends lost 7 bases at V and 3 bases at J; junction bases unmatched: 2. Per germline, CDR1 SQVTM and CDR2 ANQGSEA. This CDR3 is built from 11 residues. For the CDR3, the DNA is TGCAGCGCCGGGACTAGCTACGAGCAGTACTTC. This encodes CSAGTSYEQYF.

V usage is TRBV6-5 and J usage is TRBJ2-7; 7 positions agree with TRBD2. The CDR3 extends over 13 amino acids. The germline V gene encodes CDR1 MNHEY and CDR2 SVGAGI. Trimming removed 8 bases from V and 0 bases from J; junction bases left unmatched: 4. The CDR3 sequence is CASQWGGSYEQYF. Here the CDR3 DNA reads TGTGCCAGCCAGTGGGGGGGCTCCTACGAGCAGTACTTC.

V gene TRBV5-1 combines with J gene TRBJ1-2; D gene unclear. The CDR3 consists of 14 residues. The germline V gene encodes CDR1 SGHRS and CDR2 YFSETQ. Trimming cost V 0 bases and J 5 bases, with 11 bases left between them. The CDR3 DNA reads TGCGCCAGCAGCTTGGGGTCAGGCTTTTATGGCTACACCTTC. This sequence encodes CASSLGSGFYGYTF. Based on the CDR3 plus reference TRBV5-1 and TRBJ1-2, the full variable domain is KAGVTQTPRYLIKTRGQQVTLSCSPISGHRSVSWYQQTPGQGLQFLFEYFSETQRNKGNFPGRFSGRQFSNSRSEMNVSTLELGDSALYLCASSLGSGFYGYTFGSGTRLTVV.

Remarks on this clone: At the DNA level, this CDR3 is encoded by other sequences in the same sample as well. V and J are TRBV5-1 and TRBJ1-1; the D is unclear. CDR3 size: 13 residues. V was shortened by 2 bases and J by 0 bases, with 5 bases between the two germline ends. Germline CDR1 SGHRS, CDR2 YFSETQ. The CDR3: CASSLQMNTEAFF. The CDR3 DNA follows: TGCGCCAGCAGCTTACAGATGAACACTGAAGCTTTCTTT.

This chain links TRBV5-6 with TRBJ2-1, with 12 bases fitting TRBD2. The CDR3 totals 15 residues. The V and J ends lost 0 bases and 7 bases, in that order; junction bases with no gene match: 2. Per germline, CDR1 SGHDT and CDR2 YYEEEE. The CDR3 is CASSLGTSGANEQFF. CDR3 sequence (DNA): TGTGCCAGCAGCTTGGGGACTAGCGGGGCTAATGAGCAGTTCTTC.

In DNA form, the CDR3 reads TGTGCCACGGACAGGGCGAACACCGGGGAGCTGTTTTTT. This gives the protein CATDRANTGELFF. The gene calls are TRBV10-3 and TRBJ2-2, with TRBD1 identical over 8 bases. Germline V gene sequence: CDR1 ENHRY, CDR2 SYGVKD. This CDR3 contains 13 residues. The junction had 1 base not matched to a gene; V was cut back by 10 bases and J by 0 bases.

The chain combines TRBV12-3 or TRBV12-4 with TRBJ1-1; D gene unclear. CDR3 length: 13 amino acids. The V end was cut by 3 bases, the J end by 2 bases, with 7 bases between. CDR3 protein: CASSFTPNTEAFF. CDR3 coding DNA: TGTGCCAGCAGTTTCACACCTAACACTGAAGCTTTCTTT.

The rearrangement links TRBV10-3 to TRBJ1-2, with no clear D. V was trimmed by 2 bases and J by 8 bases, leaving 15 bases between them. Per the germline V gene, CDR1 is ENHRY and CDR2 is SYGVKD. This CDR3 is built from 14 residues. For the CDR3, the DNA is TGTGCCATCAGTGAGCAGGTAGAAAGAAAGGGCTACACCTTC. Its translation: CAISEQVERKGYTF.